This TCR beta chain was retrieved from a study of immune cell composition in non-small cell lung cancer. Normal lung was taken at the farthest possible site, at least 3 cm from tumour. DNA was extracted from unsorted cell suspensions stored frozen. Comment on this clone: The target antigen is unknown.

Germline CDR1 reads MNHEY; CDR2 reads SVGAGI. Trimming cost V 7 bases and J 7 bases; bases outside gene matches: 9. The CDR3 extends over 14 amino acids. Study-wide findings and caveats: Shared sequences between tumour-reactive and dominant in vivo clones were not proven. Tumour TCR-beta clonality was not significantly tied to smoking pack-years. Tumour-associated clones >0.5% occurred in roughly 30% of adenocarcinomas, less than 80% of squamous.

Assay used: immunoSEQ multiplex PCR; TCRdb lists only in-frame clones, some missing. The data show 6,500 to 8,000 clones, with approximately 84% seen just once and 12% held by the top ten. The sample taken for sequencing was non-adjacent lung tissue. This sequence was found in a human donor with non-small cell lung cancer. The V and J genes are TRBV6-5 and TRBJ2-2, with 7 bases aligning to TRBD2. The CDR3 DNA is TGTGCCAGCACCATAACTCGGGGGGACGGGGAGCTGTTTTTT. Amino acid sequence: CASTITRGDGELFF.